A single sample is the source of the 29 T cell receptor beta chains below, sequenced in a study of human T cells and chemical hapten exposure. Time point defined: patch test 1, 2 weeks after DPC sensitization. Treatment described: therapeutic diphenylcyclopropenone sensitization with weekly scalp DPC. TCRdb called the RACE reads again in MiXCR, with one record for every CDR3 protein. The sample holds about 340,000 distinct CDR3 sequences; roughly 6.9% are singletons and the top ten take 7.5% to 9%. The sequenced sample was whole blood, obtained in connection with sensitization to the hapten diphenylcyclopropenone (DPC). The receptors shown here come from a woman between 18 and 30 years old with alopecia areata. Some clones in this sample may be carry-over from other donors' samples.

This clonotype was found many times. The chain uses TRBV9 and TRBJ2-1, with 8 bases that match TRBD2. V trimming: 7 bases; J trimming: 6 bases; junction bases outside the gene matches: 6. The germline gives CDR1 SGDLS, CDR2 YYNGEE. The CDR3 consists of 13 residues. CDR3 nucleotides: TGTGCCAGCGGGGAAGCGGGGGTCAATGAGCAGTTCTTC. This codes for CASGEAGVNEQFF.

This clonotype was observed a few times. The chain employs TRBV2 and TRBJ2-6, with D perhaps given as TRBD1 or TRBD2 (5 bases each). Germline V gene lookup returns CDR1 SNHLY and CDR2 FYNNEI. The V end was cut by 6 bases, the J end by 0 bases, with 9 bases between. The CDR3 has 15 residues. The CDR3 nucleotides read TGTGCCAGCAGGAAGGGACGCTCTGGGGCCAACGTCCTGACTTTC. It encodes CASRKGRSGANVLTF.

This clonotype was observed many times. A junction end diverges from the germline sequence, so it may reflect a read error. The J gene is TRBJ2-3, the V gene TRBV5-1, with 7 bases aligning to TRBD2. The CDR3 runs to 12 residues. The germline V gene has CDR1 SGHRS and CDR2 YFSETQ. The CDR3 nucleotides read TGTGCCAGCAGCTTAGCGGGTGATACGCAGTATTTT. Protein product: CASSLAGDTQYF.

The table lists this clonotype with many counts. This CDR3 reads CSGGGASGGATETQYF. Written as DNA, the CDR3 is TGCAGCGGCGGCGGGGCTAGCGGGGGGGCCACGGAGACCCAGTACTTC. V is TRBV29-1 and J is TRBJ2-5; 12 positions match TRBD2. CDR3 length equals 16 residues. V gave up 7 bases and J gave up 5 bases; unmatched junction bases: 14. Germline V gene data show CDR1 as SQVTM and CDR2 as ANQGSEA. Looking up the rest from reference TRBV29-1 and TRBJ2-5 gives the full variable domain: SAVISQKPSRDICQRGTSLTIQCQVDSQVTMMFWYRQQPGQSLTLIATANQGSEATYESGFVIDKFPISRPNLTFSTLTVSNMSPEDSSIYLCSGGGASGGATETQYFGPGTRLLVL.

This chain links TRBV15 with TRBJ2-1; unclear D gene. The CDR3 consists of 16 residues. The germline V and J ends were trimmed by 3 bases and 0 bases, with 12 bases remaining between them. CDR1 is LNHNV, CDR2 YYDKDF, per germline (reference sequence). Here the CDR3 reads CATSRPYSDSYNEQFF. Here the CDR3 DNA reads TGTGCCACCAGCAGGCCTTACTCAGACTCCTACAATGAGCAGTTCTTC.

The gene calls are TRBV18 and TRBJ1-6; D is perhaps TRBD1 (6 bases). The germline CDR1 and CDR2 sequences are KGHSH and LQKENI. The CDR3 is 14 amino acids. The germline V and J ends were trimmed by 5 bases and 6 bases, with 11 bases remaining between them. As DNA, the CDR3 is TGTGCCAGCTCATACCGGGACACTAATTCACCCCTCCACTTT. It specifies CASSYRDTNSPLHF.

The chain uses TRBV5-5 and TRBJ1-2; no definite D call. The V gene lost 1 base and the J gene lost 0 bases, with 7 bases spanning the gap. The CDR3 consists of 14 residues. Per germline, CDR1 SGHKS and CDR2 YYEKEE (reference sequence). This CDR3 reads CASSLRGPNYGYTF. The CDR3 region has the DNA TGTGCCAGCAGCTTGAGAGGCCCTAACTATGGCTACACCTTC. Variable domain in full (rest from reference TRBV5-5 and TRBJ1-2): DAGVTQSPTHLIKTRGQQVTLRCSPISGHKSVSWYQQVLGQGPQFIFQYYEKEERGRGNFPDRFSARQFPNYSSELNVNALLLGDSALYLCASSLRGPNYGYTFGSGTRLTVV.

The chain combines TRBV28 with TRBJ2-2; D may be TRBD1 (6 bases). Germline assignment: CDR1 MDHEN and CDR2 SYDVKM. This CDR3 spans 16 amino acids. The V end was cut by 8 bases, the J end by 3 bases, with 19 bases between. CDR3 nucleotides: TGTGCCAGCGGCAGGGGATCGGCTCGGGACACCGGGGAGCTGTTTTTT. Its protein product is CASGRGSARDTGELFF.

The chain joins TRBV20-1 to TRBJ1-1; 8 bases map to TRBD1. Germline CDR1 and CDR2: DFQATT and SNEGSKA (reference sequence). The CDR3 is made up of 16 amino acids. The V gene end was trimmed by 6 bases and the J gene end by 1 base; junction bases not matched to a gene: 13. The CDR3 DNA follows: TGCAGTGCGAGGCATGCAGGGGGCGGGTGGAACACTGAAGCTTTCTTT. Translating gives CSARHAGGGWNTEAFF.

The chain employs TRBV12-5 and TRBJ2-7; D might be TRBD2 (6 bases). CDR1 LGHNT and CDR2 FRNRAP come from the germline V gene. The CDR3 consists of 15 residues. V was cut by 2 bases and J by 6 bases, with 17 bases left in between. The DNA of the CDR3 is TGTGCTAGTGGTTTGCAGGCGGCGGGGATGATCGAGCAGTACTTC. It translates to CASGLQAAGMIEQYF.

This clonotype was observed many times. The CDR3 DNA follows: TGTGCCAGCAGCGGAGAGACTAGGCGTACGCAGTATTTT. Translated, it gives CASSGETRRTQYF. This rearrangement joins TRBV7-2 to TRBJ2-3, with D possibly being TRBD2 (6 bases). Trimming removed 5 bases at V and 8 bases at J, with 14 bases between. CDR3 length equals 13 residues. Germline values: CDR1 SGHTA, CDR2 FQGNSA.

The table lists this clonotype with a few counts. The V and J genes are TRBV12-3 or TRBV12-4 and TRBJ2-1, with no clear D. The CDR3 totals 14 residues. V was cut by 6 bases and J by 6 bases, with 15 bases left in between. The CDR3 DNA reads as TGTGCCAGCAGCGATCCCTATACTGCCAATGAGCAGTTCTTC. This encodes CASSDPYTANEQFF.

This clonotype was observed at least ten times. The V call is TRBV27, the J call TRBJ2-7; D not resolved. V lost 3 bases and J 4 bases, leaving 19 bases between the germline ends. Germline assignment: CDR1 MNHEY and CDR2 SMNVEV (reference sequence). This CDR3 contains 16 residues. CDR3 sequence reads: CASSFSSGFAMYEQYF. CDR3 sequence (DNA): TGTGCCAGCAGTTTTAGTTCAGGCTTTGCTATGTACGAGCAGTACTTC.

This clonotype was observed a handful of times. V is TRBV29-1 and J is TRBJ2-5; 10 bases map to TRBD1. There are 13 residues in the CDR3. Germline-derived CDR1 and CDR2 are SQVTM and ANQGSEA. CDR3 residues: CRATDRGQETQYF. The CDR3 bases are TGCAGGGCCACGGACAGGGGGCAAGAGACCCAGTACTTC.

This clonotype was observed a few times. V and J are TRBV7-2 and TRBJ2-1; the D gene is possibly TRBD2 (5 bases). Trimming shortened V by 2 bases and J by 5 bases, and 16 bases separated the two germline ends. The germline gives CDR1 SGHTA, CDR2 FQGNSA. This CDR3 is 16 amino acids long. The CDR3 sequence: CASSLLPTGNNNEQFF. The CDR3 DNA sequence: TGTGCCAGCAGCTTATTGCCCACCGGGAACAACAATGAGCAGTTCTTC.

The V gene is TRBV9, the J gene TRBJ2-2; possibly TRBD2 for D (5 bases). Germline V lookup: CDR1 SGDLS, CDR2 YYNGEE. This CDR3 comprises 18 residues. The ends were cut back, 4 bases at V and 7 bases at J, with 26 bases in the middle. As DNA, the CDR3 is TGTGCCAGCAGCACCCAAGAAGCGGCTCCGGGGTTCGGCGGGGAGCTGTTTTTT. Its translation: CASSTQEAAPGFGGELFF.

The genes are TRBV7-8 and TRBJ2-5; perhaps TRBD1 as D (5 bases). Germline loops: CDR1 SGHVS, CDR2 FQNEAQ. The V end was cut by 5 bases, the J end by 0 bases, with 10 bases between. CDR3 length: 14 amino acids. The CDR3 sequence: CASSPTVNQETQYF. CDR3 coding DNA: TGTGCCAGCAGCCCGACAGTCAACCAAGAGACCCAGTACTTC.

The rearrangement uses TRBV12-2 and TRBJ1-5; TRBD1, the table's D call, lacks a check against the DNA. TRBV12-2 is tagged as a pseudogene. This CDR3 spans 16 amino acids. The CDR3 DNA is TGTGCAAGTCGTCCGGAACAGGGACGCAGCAATCAGCCCCAGCATTTT. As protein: CASRPEQGRSNQPQHF.

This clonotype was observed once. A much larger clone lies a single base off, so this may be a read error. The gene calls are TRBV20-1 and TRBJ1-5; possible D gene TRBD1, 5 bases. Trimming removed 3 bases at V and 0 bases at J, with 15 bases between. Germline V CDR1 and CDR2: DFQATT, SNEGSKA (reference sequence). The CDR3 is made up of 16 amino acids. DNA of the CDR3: TGCAGTGCTAGTCCCGCCGACAGCTGTAGCAATCAGCCCCAGCATTTT. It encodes CSASPADSCSNQPQHF.

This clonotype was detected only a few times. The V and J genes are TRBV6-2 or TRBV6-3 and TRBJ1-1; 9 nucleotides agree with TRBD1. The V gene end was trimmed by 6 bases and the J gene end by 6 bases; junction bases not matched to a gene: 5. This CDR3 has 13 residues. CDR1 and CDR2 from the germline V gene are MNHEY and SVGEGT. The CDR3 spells CASSHRGHPEAFF. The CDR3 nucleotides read TGTGCCAGCAGCCACAGGGGGCACCCTGAAGCTTTCTTT.

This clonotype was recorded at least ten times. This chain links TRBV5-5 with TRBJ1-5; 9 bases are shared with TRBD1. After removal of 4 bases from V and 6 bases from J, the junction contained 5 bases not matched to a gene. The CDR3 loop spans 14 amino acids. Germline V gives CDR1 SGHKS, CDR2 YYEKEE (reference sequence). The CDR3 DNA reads TGTGCCAGCAGCGTCGGGACAGGGATTCAGCCCCAGCATTTT. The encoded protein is CASSVGTGIQPQHF.

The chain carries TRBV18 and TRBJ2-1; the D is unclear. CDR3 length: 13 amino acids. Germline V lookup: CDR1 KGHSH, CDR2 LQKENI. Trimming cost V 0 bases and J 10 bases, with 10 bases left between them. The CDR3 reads CASSPPPGKEQFF. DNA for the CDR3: TGTGCCAGCTCACCACCCCCGGGTAAAGAGCAGTTCTTC.

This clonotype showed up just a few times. The CDR3 nucleotides read TGTGCCAGCAGCTTCCCGCAGAGCACTGAAGCTTTCTTT. Its protein is CASSFPQSTEAFF. The genes are TRBV5-4 and TRBJ1-1, with D unresolved. V dropped 2 bases and J dropped 4 bases, with 9 bases sitting between them. This CDR3 is 13 amino acids long. Germline V lookup: CDR1 SGHNT, CDR2 YYREEE (reference sequence).

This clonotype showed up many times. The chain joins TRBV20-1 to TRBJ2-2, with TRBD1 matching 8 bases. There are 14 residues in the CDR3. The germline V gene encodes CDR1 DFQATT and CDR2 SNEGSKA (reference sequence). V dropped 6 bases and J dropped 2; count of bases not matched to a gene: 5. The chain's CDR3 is CSAEDRVNTGELFF. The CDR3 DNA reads TGCAGTGCCGAGGACAGGGTCAACACCGGGGAGCTGTTTTTT.

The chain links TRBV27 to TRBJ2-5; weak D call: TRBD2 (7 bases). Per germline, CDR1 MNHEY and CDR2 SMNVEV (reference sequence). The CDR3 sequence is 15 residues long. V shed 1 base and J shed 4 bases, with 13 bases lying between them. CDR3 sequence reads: CASSLLGGARETQYF. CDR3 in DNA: TGTGCCAGCAGTTTATTAGGGGGGGCTCGAGAGACCCAGTACTTC.

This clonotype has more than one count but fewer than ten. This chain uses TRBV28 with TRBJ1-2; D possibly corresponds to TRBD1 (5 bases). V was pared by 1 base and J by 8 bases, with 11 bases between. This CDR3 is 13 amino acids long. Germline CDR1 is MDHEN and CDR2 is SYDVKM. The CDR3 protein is CASSLLGERGYTF. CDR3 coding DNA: TGTGCCAGCAGTTTATTAGGGGAAAGAGGCTACACCTTC.

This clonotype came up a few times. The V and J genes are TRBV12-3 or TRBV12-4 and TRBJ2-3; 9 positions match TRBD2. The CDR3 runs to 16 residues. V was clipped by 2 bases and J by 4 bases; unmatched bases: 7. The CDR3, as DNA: TGTGCCAGCAGTTTAAATAGCGGGGGCAGGGCAGATACGCAGTATTTT. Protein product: CASSLNSGGRADTQYF.

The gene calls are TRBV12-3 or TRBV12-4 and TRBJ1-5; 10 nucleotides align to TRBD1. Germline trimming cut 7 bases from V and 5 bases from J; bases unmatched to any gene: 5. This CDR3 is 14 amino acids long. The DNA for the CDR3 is TGTGCCAGCACCCGGACAGGGGGTGATCAGCCCCAGCATTTT. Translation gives CASTRTGGDQPQHF.

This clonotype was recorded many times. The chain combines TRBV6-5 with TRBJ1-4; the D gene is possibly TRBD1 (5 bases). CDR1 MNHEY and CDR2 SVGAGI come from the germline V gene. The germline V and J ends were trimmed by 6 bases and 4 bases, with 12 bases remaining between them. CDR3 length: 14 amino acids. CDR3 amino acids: CASRDDRLNEKLFF. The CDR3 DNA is TGTGCCAGCAGGGACGACAGACTTAATGAAAAACTGTTTTTT.